The T cell receptor beta chain under discussion was sequenced for a study of OX40 agonist ivuxolimab in advanced cancers. CDR1 and CDR2 (germline): SEHNR, FQNEAQ (reference sequence). The V end was cut by 5 bases, the J end by 3 bases, with 11 bases between. The CDR3 runs to 14 residues. Here immunoSEQ multiplex PCR was the method, and the copy in TCRdb shows in-frame clones only, minus some. This sample has around 35,000 clones, with 85% to 90% found just once. The V and J genes are TRBV7-9 and TRBJ1-5, with no clear D. The source of this sequence is an adult with an advanced solid tumor such as melanoma, head and neck, liver or kidney cancer. The sequencing used CD4+ or CD8+ T cells sorted from blood, collected in a trial of the OX40 agonist ivuxolimab. The CDR3 loop reads CASSLEANNQPQHF. The CDR3 bases are TGTGCCAGCAGCCTGGAGGCAAACAATCAGCCCCAGCATTTT.